This TCR beta chain derives from a study of cytomegalovirus exposure and HLA in healthy donors. Overall study findings and caveats: A later analysis linked a missense DCLRE1C variant to TCR beta V- and J-gene trimming. TRBV6-2, TRBV6-3 and other indistinguishable V segments were excluded.

About this clone: What it recognizes is unknown.

Researchers ran the PCR with 60 Vbeta and 13 Jbeta primers. TCRdb keeps only in-frame clones here, not all; method: immunoSEQ multiplex PCR. The sample consists of 180,000 or so clones, over 75% of them appearing once. This CDR3 region has 19 residues. Unmatched junction bases numbered 14, after V lost 3 bases and J lost 2 bases. The V call is TRBV23-1, the J call TRBJ2-1; 9 nucleotides match TRBD2. TRBV23-1 is assigned to the ORF class and has an uncertain function. Sequencing used PBMCs. The receptor's source is a man aged 50-60 years in good health and CMV-seropositive. The CDR3 reads CASSHTRPLERGAYNEQFF. CDR3 coding DNA: TGCGCCAGCAGTCATACCCGTCCTCTGGAGCGGGGGGCCTACAATGAGCAGTTCTTC.